This TCR beta chain was obtained from a study of early T cells in non-severe SARS-CoV-2 infection. Study as a whole: Chains were not paired, and sequencing was done on bulk RNA from unsorted whole blood.

Per germline, CDR1 MGHDK and CDR2 SYGVNS. The CDR3 covers 15 residues. V was pared by 1 base and J by 10 bases, with 10 bases of the junction left unmatched. TCRdb ran MiXCR on the 5' RACE reads and lists one entry per CDR3 protein. The sample has around 79,000 distinct CDR3 sequences, roughly 10% seen once. This clonotype was seen more than once but under ten times. The source was whole blood, collected at baseline. The rearrangement uses TRBV25-1 and TRBJ2-1; 7 bases are a match to TRBD1. The origin of this receptor is an adult who was a healthcare worker with PCR-confirmed SARS-CoV-2 infection or an uninfected control (not recorded which). The DNA for the CDR3 is TGTGCCAGCAGTGAATTCTGGACAGGCGCCTTCGAGCAGTTCTTC. It codes for CASSEFWTGAFEQFF.